This entry lists 11 T cell receptor beta chains sequenced from one sample in a study of vaccination effects on CD4 cells after COVID-19. Under the ViraFEST assay, PBMC were stimulated with viral peptide pools so that antigen-specific CD4+ T cells expanded. Sequencing was performed afterwards. Upon completion of about ten days in culture, CD4+ T cells were isolated. Subjects were given two BNT162b2 or mRNA-1273 vaccine doses. Their cognate antigens are unknown. The assay was immunoSEQ multiplex PCR, and TCRdb's table has in-frame clones only and misses some. The sample lists approximately 70,000 clones, about 81% occurring once. The starting material was CD4+ T cells from PBMCs cultured with HCoV-229E spike peptides, obtained after COVID-19 vaccination. The source is a human donor who received a COVID-19 vaccine.

This sequence joins TRBV7-2 and TRBJ2-5; 13 bases agree with TRBD2. Germline values: CDR1 SGHTA, CDR2 FQGNSA. The length of the CDR3 is 15 residues. Trimming removed 5 bases from V and 7 bases from J; junction bases left unmatched: 7. DNA for the CDR3: TGTGCCAGCAGCCGGGGACTAGCGGGGACGGCGACCCAGTACTTC. Residues: CASSRGLAGTATQYF.

The chain combines TRBV7-2 with TRBJ2-1; 16 nucleotides line up with TRBD2. Trimming cost V 5 bases and J 9 bases; bases outside gene matches: 7. The CDR3 runs to 16 residues. Germline CDR1 SGHTA, CDR2 FQGNSA. The CDR3 nucleotides read TGTGCCAGCAGCCTGGGACTAGCGGGGGGGCCGGGTGAGCAGTTCTTC. Its translation is CASSLGLAGGPGEQFF.

The chain is built from TRBV6-5 and TRBJ2-2, with 7 positions matching TRBD1. The CDR3 totals 15 residues. The ends lost 3 bases at V and 4 bases at J; junction bases unmatched: 5. Looked up from germline, CDR1 is MNHEY and CDR2 is SVGAGI. The CDR3 here is CASSYRQGVTGELFF. The DNA for the CDR3 is TGTGCCAGCAGTTATCGGCAGGGGGTCACCGGGGAGCTGTTTTTT.

This clone has more than one count but fewer than ten. The rearrangement uses TRBV3-1 (or the pseudogene TRBV3-2) and TRBJ1-2, with 11 bases lining up with TRBD1. V was clipped by 6 bases and J by 6 bases; unmatched bases: 6. CDR1 is LGHDT, CDR2 YNNKEL, per germline (reference sequence). The CDR3 has 14 amino acids. The CDR3, as DNA: TGTGCCAGCAGTCGGGACAGGGGGTTCGATGGCTACACCTTC. This gives the protein CASSRDRGFDGYTF.

This chain joins TRBV19 and TRBJ1-1, with TRBD1 matching 7 bases. The V segment lost 0 bases and the J segment 11 bases; nucleotides outside the gene matches: 21. The CDR3 totals 18 residues. Germline CDR1 reads LNHDA; CDR2 reads SQIVND (reference sequence). CDR3 sequence reads: CASSIDILSRGSWMSAFF. The CDR3 nucleotides are TGTGCCAGTAGTATAGATATCCTTTCCAGGGGGTCTTGGATGTCGGCTTTCTTT.

The CDR3 loop reads CSANLQETQYF. The CDR3 DNA reads as TGCAGTGCTAACCTCCAAGAGACCCAGTACTTC. The chain recombines TRBV20-1 with TRBJ2-5, with unresolved D. Trimming took 4 bases from V and 1 from J, leaving 4 bases between them. The CDR3 runs to 11 residues. Germline V gene lookup returns CDR1 DFQATT and CDR2 SNEGSKA (reference sequence).

This clone has only a few counts. The chain recombines TRBV6-2 or TRBV6-3 with TRBJ1-1; D uncertain. Germline V lookup: CDR1 MNHEY, CDR2 SVGEGT. The CDR3 consists of 12 residues. V gave up 5 bases and J gave up 11 bases, with 15 bases separating them. This CDR3 is CASSRFGPYAFF. CDR3 sequence (DNA): TGTGCCAGCAGTAGGTTTGGGCCGTACGCTTTCTTT.

The chain carries TRBV4-3 and TRBJ1-2; a weak D match, TRBD1 (5 bases). Germline V gene data show CDR1 as LGHNA and CDR2 as YSLEER. Trimming shortened V by 1 base and J by 8 bases, and 14 bases separated the two germline ends. This CDR3 region has 14 residues. The CDR3 sequence is CASSQVPRVAGYTF. The CDR3 bases are TGCGCCAGCAGCCAAGTCCCCAGGGTTGCCGGCTACACCTTC.

This clone was seen more than once but under ten times. CDR3 DNA: TGTGCCAGCAGCCAGGGGAATAGCGGGGGGGCGGGTGAGACCCAGTACTTC. Its translation is CASSQGNSGGAGETQYF. The V gene is TRBV7-8, the J gene TRBJ2-5, with 11 bases identical to TRBD2. Germline V lookup: CDR1 SGHVS, CDR2 FQNEAQ. There are 17 residues in the CDR3. V shed 5 bases, J shed 5 bases, and the junction held 13 bases outside the gene matches.

The chain carries TRBV7-2 and TRBJ2-2, with D maybe TRBD2 (6 bases). Germline V gene data show CDR1 as SGHTA and CDR2 as FQGNSA. The germline V and J ends were trimmed by 2 bases and 6 bases, with 10 bases remaining between them. The CDR3 sequence is 14 residues long. DNA for the CDR3: TGTGCCAGCAGCTTAAAATGGGGGGCCGGGGAGCTGTTTTTT. As protein: CASSLKWGAGELFF.

This chain connects TRBV6-4 to TRBJ2-7, with 9 nucleotides matching TRBD1. The CDR3 is 13 amino acids. The V and J ends lost 9 bases and 3 bases, in that order; junction bases with no gene match: 6. Germline CDR1 MRHNA, CDR2 SNTAGT. CDR3 coding DNA: TGTGCCAGGGACAGGGGCCGCCTCTACGAGCAGTACGTC. It specifies CARDRGRLYEQYV.